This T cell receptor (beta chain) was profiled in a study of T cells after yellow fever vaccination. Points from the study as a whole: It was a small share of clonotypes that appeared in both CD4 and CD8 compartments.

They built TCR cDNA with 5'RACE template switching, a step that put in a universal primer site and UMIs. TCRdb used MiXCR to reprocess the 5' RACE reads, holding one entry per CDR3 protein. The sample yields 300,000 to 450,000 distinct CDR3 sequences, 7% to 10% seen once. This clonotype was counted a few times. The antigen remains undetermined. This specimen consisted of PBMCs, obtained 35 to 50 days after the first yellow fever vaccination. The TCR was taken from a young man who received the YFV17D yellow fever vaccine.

DNA of the CDR3: TGCGCCAGCAGCCCCTACTTCACTAGCGGGGGGAGAGATACGCAGTATTTT. Protein product: CASSPYFTSGGRDTQYF. V usage is TRBV5-1 and J usage is TRBJ2-3; TRBD2 matches 12 bases. The CDR3 is 17 amino acids. V shed 4 bases, J shed 5 bases, and the junction held 11 bases outside the gene matches. CDR1 is SGHRS, CDR2 YFSETQ, per germline.